In its sample, the clone carrying this T cell receptor beta chain was seen a few times. Its cognate antigen is unknown. Germline CDR1 ENHRY, CDR2 SYGVKD. Trimming took off 2 bases at V and 5 bases at J, with 16 bases between the two ends. The CDR3 is made up of 16 amino acids. This sample is drawn from a study of T-cell memory formation after mild COVID-19. At the level of the study: TCR clusters mostly belonged to single donors. General observations from the study: Some responding clones appeared in pre-infection memory, suggesting cross-reactive memory joined.

cDNA libraries for TCR alpha and TCR beta, carrying sample barcodes and UMIs, came from 5'RACE with constant-segment primers. TCRdb independently ran MiXCR on the 5' RACE reads; one entry per CDR3 protein. The table shows approximately 250,000 distinct CDR3 sequences, with around 15% occurring only once. The chain links TRBV10-3 to TRBJ1-5, with D perhaps matching TRBD1 (5 bases). This TCR derives from a man between 18 and 35 years old who had mild COVID-19 (a few samples of this study predate the infection). Cell type and time point are not known. Sequenced material: PBMCs or a T cell subset sorted from them (not recorded which). The CDR3 nucleotides are TGTGCCATCAGTGAGGGGCGAGGGTCGGGGGATCAGCCCCAGCATTTT. Encoded protein: CAISEGRGSGDQPQHF.